This T cell receptor beta chain was profiled in a study of early T cells in non-severe SARS-CoV-2 infection. Study context: Chains from this unsorted whole-blood bulk RNA could not be paired.

Unique molecular identifiers (one per individual cDNA molecule) were attached. MiXCR was run by TCRdb on the 5' RACE reads, yielding one entry per CDR3 protein. This repertoire shows 100,000 to 140,000 distinct CDR3 sequences, over 8.5% found once; its top ten account for approximately 6.9%. The CDR3 covers 14 residues. Per the germline V gene, CDR1 is SGHAT and CDR2 is FQNNGV. The V end lost 1 base, the J end lost 9 bases, and 10 bases lay between the germline ends. Findings and limits, study-wide: The VDJdb matching leaned toward anti-spike CD8 responses and overlooked private and CD4 specificities.

About this clonotype itself: Its antigen remains unknown.

The sample comprised whole blood. The TCR sequence derives from an adult who was a healthcare worker with PCR-confirmed SARS-CoV-2 infection or an uninfected control (not recorded which). The chain combines TRBV11-2 with TRBJ1-6; the D is unclear. The CDR3 DNA reads TGTGCCAGCAGCTTAGTGCGGAAAGGTTCACCCCTCCACTTT. This codes for CASSLVRKGSPLHF.